The following is a T cell receptor (beta chain) sequence with its context. The data were obtained in a study of control samples from healthy donors and cancer patients. Here immunoSEQ multiplex PCR was the method, and the copy in TCRdb shows in-frame clones only, minus some. The profile covers 150,000 or so clones, with about 90% appearing a single time and approximately 7% taken by the ten largest. Germline CDR1 is SGHTA and CDR2 is FQGNSA. This CDR3 region has 16 residues. The germline V and J ends were trimmed by 0 bases and 5 bases, with 16 bases remaining between them. The sequenced sample was blood. The chain combines TRBV7-2 with TRBJ2-5; tentatively, D is TRBD1 or TRBD2 (5 bases each). This sequence originates from a man in his late teens or twenties in good health. The CDR3 spells CASSLALLGERETQYF. The CDR3 DNA is TGTGCCAGCAGCTTAGCGCTATTGGGGGAGCGGGAGACCCAGTACTTC.